This passage covers 20 T cell receptor beta chains from one sample sequenced in a study of T cell changes during pregnancy in multiple sclerosis. Data came from immunoSEQ multiplex PCR; TCRdb stores just in-frame clones and leaves some out. Here the sample spans around 56,000 clones, 89% being singletons. Source: peripheral blood, taken after pregnancy. Every receptor here comes from a female donor with multiple sclerosis, enrolled in a pregnancy study.

V and J are TRBV18 and TRBJ2-2; tentative D call: TRBD2 (6 bases). The CDR3 has 18 amino acids. Trimming took 3 bases from V and 4 from J, leaving 21 bases between them. Germline V gene sequence: CDR1 KGHSH, CDR2 LQKENI. This CDR3 reads CASSPYPPPGGATGELFF. The CDR3 DNA sequence: TGTGCCAGCTCACCGTATCCCCCGCCTGGCGGGGCCACCGGGGAGCTGTTTTTT.

This clone was found once. The rearrangement uses TRBV5-1 and TRBJ2-5; possible D gene TRBD2, 6 bases. Germline-derived CDR1 and CDR2 are SGHRS and YFSETQ. The CDR3 is made up of 14 amino acids. Trimming cost V 4 bases and J 4 bases, with 14 bases left between them. The CDR3 nucleotides are TGCGCCAGCAGCCCGGCGGGGCTTGGAGAGACCCAGTACTTC. Its translation: CASSPAGLGETQYF.

The chain has TRBV29-1 and TRBJ2-7, with D perhaps TRBD1 (6 bases). The CDR3 runs 15 residues. V lost 6 bases, J lost 2 bases, and 20 bases lay in between. Germline lookup yields CDR1 SQVTM and CDR2 ANQGSEA. CDR3 DNA: TGCAGCGTCCTAAAGGGGCAGGGGTTCGCCTACGAGCAGTACTTC. This encodes CSVLKGQGFAYEQYF.

The V gene is TRBV7-2, the J gene TRBJ2-1; D is possibly TRBD2 (6 bases). The germline V and J ends were trimmed by 5 bases and 11 bases, with 10 bases remaining between them. Germline assignment: CDR1 SGHTA and CDR2 FQGNSA. The CDR3 spans 11 residues. The CDR3: CASSRGTQQFF. DNA for the CDR3: TGTGCCAGCAGCCGCGGGACGCAGCAGTTCTTC.

J is TRBJ2-1 and V is TRBV7-3; the D gene is possibly TRBD2 (6 bases). This CDR3 spans 15 amino acids. The V gene lost 1 base and the J gene lost 7 bases, with 14 bases spanning the gap. Per germline, CDR1 SGHTA and CDR2 FQGTGA. CDR3: CASSLIGVAGNEQFF. The CDR3 DNA reads TGTGCCAGCAGCTTAATTGGGGTCGCGGGAAATGAGCAGTTCTTC.

CDR3 loop: CASSPPSGTGHEKLFF. The DNA of the CDR3 is TGTGCCAGCTCACCTCCTTCCGGGACTGGGCACGAAAAACTGTTTTTT. This sequence joins TRBV18 and TRBJ1-4; D might be TRBD1 (5 bases). CDR1 KGHSH and CDR2 LQKENI come from the germline V gene. V was trimmed by 3 bases and J by 8 bases, leaving 19 bases between them. The CDR3 spans 16 residues.

On this clone: One end of the junction is discordant with germline, which a read error may explain. CDR3 residues: CASTLGSNYGYTF. CDR3 DNA sequence: TGCGCCAGCACCTTGGGGAGTAACTATGGCTACACCTTC. J is TRBJ1-2 and V is TRBV5-1; D is unresolved. CDR3 size: 13 residues. CDR1 is SGHRS and CDR2 is YFSETQ in the germline V gene.

The V gene is TRBV2, the J gene TRBJ1-5; D is undetermined. V lost 6 bases and J lost 3, with 6 bases in between. Germline V lookup: CDR1 SNHLY, CDR2 FYNNEI. This CDR3 comprises 12 residues. CDR3 sequence (DNA): TGTGCCAGCAGCGGGGACAATCAGCCCCAGCATTTT. This codes for CASSGDNQPQHF.

The chain couples TRBV28 to TRBJ2-2; TRBD2 might be the D (7 bases). V shed 7 bases and J shed 6 bases, with 15 bases lying between them. This CDR3 is 14 amino acids long. From germline, CDR1 is MDHEN and CDR2 SYDVKM. CDR3 sequence: CASNKRGASGELFF. In DNA form, the CDR3 reads TGTGCCAGCAATAAACGGGGGGCCTCCGGGGAGCTGTTTTTT.

The chain recombines TRBV18 with TRBJ1-2; tentative D call: TRBD1 (6 bases). CDR3 length: 15 residues. Trimming cost V 2 bases and J 1 base, with 11 bases left between them. Germline V gene data show CDR1 as KGHSH and CDR2 as LQKENI. This CDR3 reads CASSPDRLLNYGYTF. The CDR3 DNA is TGTGCCAGCTCACCAGACAGGCTCCTTAACTATGGCTACACCTTC.

The CDR3 sequence is CASSLGSFRDTIYF. The CDR3 nucleotides are TGTGCCAGCAGCTTGGGAAGTTTTCGGGACACCATATATTTT. The chain combines TRBV5-6 with TRBJ1-3; D is unclear. CDR1 and CDR2 (germline): SGHDT, YYEEEE. V was shortened by 0 bases and J by 8 bases, with 12 bases between the two germline ends. CDR3 length equals 14 residues.

The chain joins TRBV19 to TRBJ1-2; D is perhaps TRBD1 (5 bases). This CDR3 is built from 12 residues. V lost 9 bases, J lost 5 bases, and 13 bases lay in between. In germline, CDR1 is LNHDA, CDR2 SQIVND (reference sequence). The CDR3 is CASRQSRYGYTF. The CDR3 region has the DNA TGTGCCAGCCGACAGTCACGTTATGGCTACACCTTC.

This CDR3 is CASSIMLPGENEQFF. CDR3 bases: TGTGCCAGCAGCATCATGCTACCGGGGGAGAATGAGCAGTTCTTC. The chain combines TRBV11-2 with TRBJ2-1; D might be TRBD2 (6 bases). In germline, CDR1 is SGHAT, CDR2 FQNNGV. The CDR3 covers 15 residues. Trimming removed 5 bases from V and 7 bases from J, with 18 bases in between.

This clone has a single count. J is TRBJ2-7 and V is TRBV19; D might be TRBD2 (5 bases). The germline V gene has CDR1 LNHDA and CDR2 SQIVND (reference sequence). The CDR3 totals 12 residues. Trimming pared 7 bases from V and 6 bases from J, leaving 13 bases between. Here the CDR3 DNA reads TGTGCCAGTACCCAAGAGGGCTCCGAGCAGTACTTC. It yields the protein CASTQEGSEQYF.

CDR3 region: CAIERIGNGYTF. CDR3 nucleotide sequence: TGTGCCATCGAGAGGATAGGCAATGGCTACACCTTC. The rearrangement links TRBV10-3 to TRBJ1-2; D ambiguous. Germline V lookup: CDR1 ENHRY, CDR2 SYGVKD. CDR3 length equals 12 residues. The ends were cut back, 8 bases at V and 6 bases at J, with 13 bases in the middle.

Concerning this clone: The junction departs from germline at one end; a sequencing error may be responsible. The chain combines TRBV9 with TRBJ2-7; D possibly corresponds to TRBD1 (5 bases). The CDR3 is made up of 13 amino acids. Germline V CDR1 and CDR2: SGDLS, YYNGEE. This chain's CDR3 is CASTPGAEGERHF. The CDR3 coding sequence is TGTGCCAGCACCCCCGGCGCGGAAGGGGAAAGGCACTTC.

This CDR3 reads CASSLPPGTAHNEQFF. The CDR3 coding sequence is TGCGCCAGCAGCCTACCCCCAGGGACAGCTCACAATGAGCAGTTCTTC. J is TRBJ2-1 and V is TRBV5-1; 7 bases are shared with TRBD1. The trim removed 4 bases at V and 5 bases at J, leaving 12 bases unmatched. Germline-derived CDR1 and CDR2 are SGHRS and YFSETQ. There are 16 residues in the CDR3. The full variable domain, its missing parts supplied by reference TRBV5-1 and TRBJ2-1, is KAGVTQTPRYLIKTRGQQVTLSCSPISGHRSVSWYQQTPGQGLQFLFEYFSETQRNKGNFPGRFSGRQFSNSRSEMNVSTLELGDSALYLCASSLPPGTAHNEQFFGPGTRLTVL.

In this sample, this clone turned up a few times. The genes are TRBV10-3 and TRBJ1-6; D call uncertain. The CDR3 runs 13 residues. Trimming pared 10 bases from V and 6 bases from J, leaving 13 bases between. The germline V gene encodes CDR1 ENHRY and CDR2 SYGVKD. The CDR3 here is CATRSERNSPLHF. The CDR3 DNA follows: TGTGCCACCCGCTCAGAGCGTAATTCACCCCTCCACTTT.

The V gene is TRBV5-1, the J gene TRBJ2-7; perhaps TRBD1 as D (6 bases). CDR3 length: 12 residues. Germline loops: CDR1 SGHRS, CDR2 YFSETQ. V lost 4 bases and J lost 2, with 7 bases in between. The CDR3 region is CASSGDTYEQYF. The CDR3 DNA is TGCGCCAGCAGCGGGGACACCTACGAGCAGTACTTC. The variable domain in full, with the rest retrieved from reference TRBV5-1 and TRBJ2-7, is KAGVTQTPRYLIKTRGQQVTLSCSPISGHRSVSWYQQTPGQGLQFLFEYFSETQRNKGNFPGRFSGRQFSNSRSEMNVSTLELGDSALYLCASSGDTYEQYFGPGTRLTVT.

The chain combines TRBV28 with TRBJ1-6; D is undetermined. Trimming removed 4 bases from V and 10 bases from J, with 14 bases in between. Looked up from germline, CDR1 is MDHEN and CDR2 is SYDVKM. The CDR3 is made up of 14 amino acids. CDR3 loop: CASSSALGTSPLHF. CDR3 coding DNA: TGTGCCAGCAGTTCCGCCCTAGGAACCTCACCCCTCCACTTT.